The following is a T cell receptor beta chain sequence with its context. The protocol was immunoSEQ multiplex PCR, while the TCRdb copy is restricted to in-frame clones and leaves out a portion. The sample records roughly 280,000 clones, 70% to 90% being singletons. The CDR3 spans 17 residues. The germline V gene encodes CDR1 ENHRY and CDR2 SYGVKD. Trimming removed 5 bases from V and 5 bases from J, with 21 bases in between. The data stem from a study of blood T cell repertoires in COVID-19. The chain employs TRBV10-3 and TRBJ1-4, with D perhaps matching TRBD1 (5 bases). This TCR was recovered from a woman in her 30s with acute COVID-19. The specimen was PBMCs or T cells enriched from blood (not recorded which). The CDR3 protein is CAISSPRGKEENEKLFF. The CDR3 DNA is TGTGCCATCAGTTCCCCTCGGGGGAAAGAGGAGAATGAAAAACTGTTTTTT.